The 22 T cell receptor beta chains below come from one sample, sequenced in a study of T cells in Graves' hyperthyroidism and ophthalmopathy. Amplified TCR beta CDR3 regions came from RNA transcripts. First-round RT-PCR with HTBI primers amplified the TCR CDR3 region. TCRdb processed the multiplex PCR reads anew with MiXCR; each CDR3 protein has one entry. The sample includes hundreds of thousands of distinct CDR3 sequences, just over 45% of them seen just once. Material: peripheral blood or thyroid tissue (not recorded which). These receptors were obtained from a young woman with Graves' hyperthyroidism.

This clonotype showed up just a few times. The chain has TRBV6-6 and TRBJ1-1; D gene unclear. The CDR3 extends over 15 amino acids. Germline CDR1 and CDR2: MNHNY and SVGAGI (reference sequence). V gave up 1 base and J gave up 0 bases, with 9 bases separating them. In DNA, the CDR3 is TGTGCCAGCAGTTACTTAGGGCCGATGAACACTGAAGCTTTCTTT. Amino acid sequence: CASSYLGPMNTEAFF.

This clonotype was observed at least ten times. The rearrangement links TRBV5-1 to TRBJ2-2, with 8 bases aligning to TRBD1. V lost 0 bases and J lost 4; bases outside the gene matches: 8. Germline CDR1 is SGHRS and CDR2 is YFSETQ. The CDR3 loop spans 17 amino acids. The CDR3 coding sequence is TGCGCCAGCAGCTTGGCCGGACAGGGAGGTCCCACCGGGGAGCTGTTTTTT. Amino acids: CASSLAGQGGPTGELFF. Supplemented by reference TRBV5-1 and TRBJ2-2, the full variable domain reads KAGVTQTPRYLIKTRGQQVTLSCSPISGHRSVSWYQQTPGQGLQFLFEYFSETQRNKGNFPGRFSGRQFSNSRSEMNVSTLELGDSALYLCASSLAGQGGPTGELFFGEGSRLTVL.

This clonotype has a handful of counts. V and J are TRBV29-1 and TRBJ2-7; 9 nucleotides agree with TRBD1. From germline, CDR1 is SQVTM and CDR2 ANQGSEA. CDR3 length equals 16 residues. Trimming cost V 8 bases and J 1 base; bases outside gene matches: 15. CDR3 sequence: CSPRDRENWGSYEQYF. CDR3 in DNA: TGCAGCCCCAGGGACAGGGAGAACTGGGGGTCCTACGAGCAGTACTTC.

CDR3 in DNA: TGCAGTGCTAGTCTCCCCTACCCCGGGGAGCTGTTTTTT. Protein sequence: CSASLPYPGELFF. The gene calls are TRBV20-1 and TRBJ2-2; unclear D gene. The germline gives CDR1 DFQATT, CDR2 SNEGSKA (reference sequence). Trimming removed 3 bases from V and 6 bases from J, with 11 bases in between. The CDR3 covers 13 residues.

This clonotype was observed a handful of times. For the CDR3, the DNA is TGTGCCAGCAGCCCCCTGGGGGGGAACACTGAAGCTTTCTTT. The encoded protein is CASSPLGGNTEAFF. This chain joins TRBV7-2 and TRBJ1-1, with D perhaps TRBD1 (5 bases). CDR3 length: 14 residues. The germline V and J ends were trimmed by 5 bases and 1 base, with 11 bases remaining between them. Looked up from germline, CDR1 is SGHTA and CDR2 is FQGNSA. Full variable domain (remainder filled in from reference TRBV7-2 and TRBJ1-1): GAGVSQSPSNKVTEKGKDVELRCDPISGHTALYWYRQSLGQGLEFLIYFQGNSAPDKSGLPSDRFSAERTGGSVSTLTIQRTQQEDSAVYLCASSPLGGNTEAFFGQGTRLTVV.

The rearrangement uses TRBV7-4 and TRBJ2-5; tentative D call: TRBD2 (6 bases). This CDR3 contains 15 residues. V gave up 7 bases and J gave up 10 bases, with 25 bases separating them. Germline CDR1 is SGHVT and CDR2 is SQSDAQ. The CDR3, as DNA: TGTGCCAGCACCCTTAGCGGTGGAGCTCGGGGGATCCAGTACTTC. It specifies CASTLSGGARGIQYF.

The rearrangement uses TRBV20-1 and TRBJ1-5; D perhaps matches TRBD1 (5 bases). The germline V gene has CDR1 DFQATT and CDR2 SNEGSKA (reference sequence). The CDR3 runs to 16 residues. V lost 0 bases and J lost 0, with 12 bases in between. The CDR3 region has the DNA TGCAGTGCTAGAGACGCGGGGCAGCATAGCAATCAGCCCCAGCATTTT. Translating gives CSARDAGQHSNQPQHF.

This clonotype was counted ten times or more. The genes are TRBV2 and TRBJ1-6, with 7 bases matching TRBD1. The J segment lost 7 bases and the V segment lost 6 bases, leaving 6 bases of the junction unmatched. The V gene's germline CDR1 is SNHLY and CDR2 FYNNEI. This CDR3 comprises 14 residues. CDR3 coding DNA: TGTGCCAGCAGGCCGGGGACAGACAATTCACCCCTCCACTTT. Residues: CASRPGTDNSPLHF.

This clonotype was found once. The rearrangement joins TRBV10-3 to TRBJ1-1; possible D gene TRBD1, 6 bases. Trimming cost V 10 bases and J 6 bases, with 21 bases left between them. Germline V CDR1 and CDR2: ENHRY, SYGVKD. This CDR3 region has 14 residues. The CDR3 loop reads CASSFRTVDAEAFF. In DNA, the CDR3 is TGTGCCAGCAGCTTTAGGACAGTGGACGCTGAAGCTTTCTTT.

The J gene is TRBJ1-4, the V gene TRBV6-1, with D possibly being TRBD1 (5 bases). The germline gives CDR1 MNHNS, CDR2 SASEGT. The CDR3 is made up of 14 amino acids. V lost 6 bases, J lost 8 bases, and 16 bases lay in between. DNA for the CDR3: TGTGCCAGCAGCCAGATGATGGGGGACGAAAAACTGTTTTTT. Amino acid sequence: CASSQMMGDEKLFF.

About this clonotype itself: One junction end does not reproduce the germline sequence, and a read error may be involved. The CDR3 loop is CASSQVGGLAGFYEQYF. CDR3 nucleotide sequence: TGCGCCAGCAGCCAAGTAGGTGGCCTAGCGGGATTCTACGAGCAGTACTTC. V usage is TRBV7-9 and J usage is TRBJ2-7, with 9 bases fitting TRBD2. The CDR3 contains 17 residues. The germline V gene has CDR1 SEHNR and CDR2 FQNEAQ (reference sequence).

DNA of the CDR3: TGTGCCAGCAGCTCCTACACGGGAGCCTACGAGCAGTACTTC. Amino acids: CASSSYTGAYEQYF. This sequence joins TRBV7-2 and TRBJ2-7; tentatively, D is TRBD2 (6 bases). V was shortened by 4 bases and J by 2 bases, with 12 bases between the two germline ends. The CDR3 is 14 residues long. Germline V gene sequence: CDR1 SGHTA, CDR2 FQGNSA.

Concerning this clonotype: The junction shows a germline mismatch at one end, possibly a read error. This sequence joins TRBV9 and TRBJ2-7, with D possibly matching TRBD1 (6 bases). The CDR3 spans 16 residues. Per the germline V gene, CDR1 is SGDLS and CDR2 is YYNGEE. CDR3 bases: TGCGCCAGCAGCCAGTGTACCCCGGACAGCTCCTACGAGCAGTACTTC. Its protein is CASSQCTPDSSYEQYF.

As regards this clonotype: No conserved phenylalanine or tryptophan ends this CDR3, so it is likely a read error. It is unclear where the CDR3 begins or ends on the DNA, so no DNA is shown, and the CDR3 is as TCRdb lists it. V and J are TRBV15 and TRBJ2-5; TRBD2 is the table's D call, not checked against the DNA. Germline loops: CDR1 LNHNV, CDR2 YYDKDF (reference sequence). Including both end residues, the CDR3 is 9 amino acids long. CDR3 in amino acids: CATSRDPAG.

The chain carries TRBV7-2 and TRBJ1-1, with D maybe TRBD1 (6 bases). The CDR3 is 16 amino acids. CDR1 is SGHTA and CDR2 is FQGNSA in the germline V gene. V lost 1 base to trimming and J lost 5 bases, with 17 bases between them. The CDR3 DNA reads TGTGCCAGCAGCTTAGGATTAGCGGGGGGCGCGACTGAAGCTTTCTTT. Its protein product is CASSLGLAGGATEAFF. The variable domain in full, completed from reference TRBV7-2 and TRBJ1-1, reads GAGVSQSPSNKVTEKGKDVELRCDPISGHTALYWYRQSLGQGLEFLIYFQGNSAPDKSGLPSDRFSAERTGGSVSTLTIQRTQQEDSAVYLCASSLGLAGGATEAFFGQGTRLTVV.

This clonotype has a handful of counts. CDR3: CASLRTVQETQYF. The CDR3, as DNA: TGTGCCAGCCTTCGGACAGTCCAAGAGACCCAGTACTTC. J is TRBJ2-5 and V is TRBV7-9; D might be TRBD1 (6 bases). This CDR3 region has 13 residues. V was shortened by 8 bases and J by 1 base, with 11 bases between the two germline ends. The germline gives CDR1 SEHNR, CDR2 FQNEAQ (reference sequence).

The genes are TRBV29-1 and TRBJ1-1; D is perhaps TRBD1 (5 bases). Between the trimmed V and J ends, which lost 1 base and 8 bases, there was a span of 14 bases. This CDR3 is 13 amino acids long. Germline loops: CDR1 SQVTM, CDR2 ANQGSEA. As DNA, the CDR3 is TGCAGCGTTGAAGGAGGCACCTCAGGGGAAGCTTTCTTT. Its translation is CSVEGGTSGEAFF.

This chain links TRBV10-3 with TRBJ2-5, with 10 bases identical to TRBD2. The CDR3 runs to 15 residues. From germline, CDR1 is ENHRY and CDR2 SYGVKD. Losses at the gene ends were 1 base for V and 4 bases for J; bases not matched to a gene: 3. The CDR3 DNA reads as TGTGCCATCAGTGAGTACCGACTAGCGGGAGAGACCCAGTACTTC. This gives the protein CAISEYRLAGETQYF.

Details on this clonotype: A read error may produce the germline difference seen at one junction end. This chain connects TRBV5-4 to TRBJ2-5; D is possibly TRBD2 (6 bases). CDR1 and CDR2 (germline): SGHNT, YYREEE (reference sequence). This CDR3 region has 12 residues. DNA for the CDR3: TGCACCAGCAACCGGGACTCGGAGACCCAGTACTTC. Translating it yields CTSNRDSETQYF. The full variable domain, with the rest looked up from reference TRBV5-4 and TRBJ2-5, is ETGVTQSPTHLIKTRGQQVTLRCSSQSGHNTVSWYQQALGQGPQFIFQYYREEENGRGNFPPRFSGLQFPNYSSELNVNALELDDSALYLCTSNRDSETQYFGPGTRLLVL.

CDR3: CATSEGQMNTEAFF. The CDR3 DNA reads TGTGCCACCAGCGAAGGACAGATGAACACTGAAGCTTTCTTT. The chain uses TRBV15 and TRBJ1-1; perhaps TRBD1 as D (6 bases). Trimming left V 5 bases short and J 0 bases short, with 10 bases between. The germline CDR1 and CDR2 sequences are LNHNV and YYDKDF (reference sequence). The CDR3 runs to 14 residues.

The table lists this clonotype with a few counts. The V and J genes are TRBV18 and TRBJ2-5; 7 nucleotides line up with TRBD2. The CDR3 sequence is 17 residues long. J lost 2 bases, V lost 0 bases, and 9 bases had no gene match. CDR1 and CDR2 (germline): KGHSH, LQKENI. The CDR3 nucleotides are TGTGCCAGCTCACCACCGGGTCCGGGAGGTTTACAAGAGACCCAGTACTTC. Translating it yields CASSPPGPGGLQETQYF. Combining the CDR3 with reference TRBV18 and TRBJ2-5 gives the whole variable domain NAGVMQNPRHLVRRRGQEARLRCSPMKGHSHVYWYRQLPEEGLKFMVYLQKENIIDESGMPKERFSAEFPKEGPSILRIQQVVRGDSAAYFCASSPPGPGGLQETQYFGPGTRLLVL.

The chain employs TRBV19 and TRBJ2-2; D unclear. The V and J ends lost 4 bases and 3 bases respectively, with 6 bases between them. The germline V gene has CDR1 LNHDA and CDR2 SQIVND (reference sequence). The CDR3 has 13 residues. The CDR3 spells CASSKGHTGELFF. The CDR3, as DNA: TGTGCCAGTAGTAAAGGGCACACCGGGGAGCTGTTTTTT.